This T cell receptor beta chain is drawn from a study of immune evolution from preneoplasia to lung adenocarcinoma (dated by TCRdb to 2020 to 2023). For the study in its entirety: HLA loss of heterozygosity was found in approximately 7% of AIS, about 14% of MIA and about a third of ADC lesions, and in no AAH lesions. Resected precursor lesions (AAH, AIS, MIA) and invasive adenocarcinomas were compared with paired morphologically normal lung tissue. The overall cohort comprised some 53 patients with pulmonary nodules who underwent surgical resection. The immune data were integrated with whole exome sequencing and methylation data from the same cohort of nodules. Immune contexture across lung adenocarcinoma precursors and invasive adenocarcinoma was profiled using immune gene expression, TCR sequencing and multiplex immunofluorescence. The TCR sequencing data were obtained from 51 patients. The sample size depended on which specimens were available, not on a prior power calculation. POLYSOLVER was used to infer Class I HLA alleles from exome data, while LOHHLA was used to detect allele-specific HLA loss. According to the study, 90 to 130 samples went through TCR sequencing. The study at large found these results: Clonality was highest in normal lung, while later-stage lesions appeared to show lower clonality but higher T cell density and diversity. Normal lung had the highest top T cell clone frequencies, which appeared to decline progressively from AAH through AIS, MIA and invasive adenocarcinoma. The findings rested on association rather than direct causation, and larger cohorts with long-term follow-up and longitudinal biopsies were considered necessary. All patients were from Japan and China, so applicability to Western populations was uncertain. T cell clonality was highest in KRAS-mutant nodules compared with EGFR-mutant or double wild-type lesions.

V was cut back by 1 base and J by 6 bases, leaving a gap of 7 bases between them. Reading the germline V gene (reference sequence) gives CDR1 SGHAT and CDR2 FQDESV. Taken from cysteine to phenylalanine, the CDR3 has 14 residues. Only the CDR3 region is kept as DNA, spanning 42 bases read in frame from base 1. To note about this clone: The antigen it recognizes is unknown. No much larger clone is present one base from it, and per-base qualities are unavailable.

The immunoSEQ hsTCRbeta Kit was used to sequence TCR beta CDR3 regions from DNA. In the source study's methods: TCR sequencing data were analysed with the ImmunoSEQ Analyzer. T cell clonality was defined as 1 minus Pielou's evenness, calculated on productive rearrangements. To measure T cell diversity, the inverse Simpson index was applied to productive templates. T cell density was defined as TCR beta template counts normalized to usable DNA, with usable DNA estimated by amplifying and sequencing housekeeping genes. Two-sided Kruskal-Wallis tests were used to compare TCR metrics between histologic stages. TCRdb mirrors the immuneACCESS table, restricted to in-frame sequences. Some clones are absent from its copies; in checked studies, under half trace to an unresolved V gene, and the reason for the others is unknown. V and J calls and clone size are as listed in that table; D and trimming were resolved from the DNA. In this sample the table shows 6,000 to 7,000 clones, 84% of which occur a single time. The ten largest clones represent approximately 3.3% of the sample.

The patients had resection in Japan or China between 2014 and 2017. Two lung cancer pathologists independently confirmed the histologic diagnosis of each case on H&E slides. Macro-dissection after pathologic assessment enriched premalignant or tumor cells for nucleic acid extraction. DNA was isolated from FFPE tissue using the AllPrep DNA/RNA FFPE Kit. Recombination joined TRBV11-1 with TRBJ2-6; the D gene identity is not certain. Sequencing was carried out using FFPE lung adenocarcinoma in situ tissue. What this sample's cell subset or site label stands for: preinvasive adenocarcinoma in situ (AIS). The clonotype was recovered from a donor at least 70 years old with lung adenocarcinoma. The CDR3 sequence is CASSLGFAANVLTF. The DNA sequence is as follows: TGTGCCAGCAGCTTAGGATTTGCGGCCAACGTCCTGACTTTC. The full variable domain, with segments outside the CDR3 supplied by the reference TRBV11-1 and TRBJ2-6 proteins, appears as EAEVAQSPRYKITEKSQAVAFWCDPISGHATLYWYRQILGQGPELLVQFQDESVVDDSQLPKDRFSAERLKGVDSTLKIQPAELGDSAMYLCASSLGFAANVLTFGAGSRLTVL.